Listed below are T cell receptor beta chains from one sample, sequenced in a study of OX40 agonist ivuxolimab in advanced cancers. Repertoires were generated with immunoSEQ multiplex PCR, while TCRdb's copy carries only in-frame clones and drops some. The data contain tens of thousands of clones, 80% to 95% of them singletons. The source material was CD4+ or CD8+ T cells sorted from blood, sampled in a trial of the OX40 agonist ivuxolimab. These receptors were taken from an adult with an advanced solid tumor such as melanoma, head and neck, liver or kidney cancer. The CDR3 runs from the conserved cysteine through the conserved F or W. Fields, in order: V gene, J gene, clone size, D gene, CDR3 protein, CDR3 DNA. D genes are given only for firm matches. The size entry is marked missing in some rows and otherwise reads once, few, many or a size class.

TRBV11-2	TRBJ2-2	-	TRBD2	CASSSSGANTGELFF	TGTGCCAGCAGCTCTAGCGGGGCGAACACCGGGGAGCTGTTTTTT
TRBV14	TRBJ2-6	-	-	CASSQLSGANVLTF	TGTGCCAGCAGCCAACTCTCTGGGGCCAACGTCCTGACTTTC
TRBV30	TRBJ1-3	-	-	CAWIPGGIGNTIYF	TGTGCCTGGATCCCAGGCGGAATTGGAAACACCATATATTTT
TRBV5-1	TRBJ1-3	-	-	CASSLEAHGNTIYF	TGCGCCAGCAGCTTGGAGGCACACGGAAACACCATATATTTT
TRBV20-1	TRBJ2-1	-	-	CSARVAEQFF	TGCAGTGCTAGAGTAGCAGAGCAGTTCTTC
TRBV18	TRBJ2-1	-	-	CASSPRDVEQFF	TGTGCCAGCTCACCACGGGACGTTGAGCAGTTCTTC
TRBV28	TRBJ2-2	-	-	CASSQGGPGTGELFF	TGTGCCAGCAGCCAGGGGGGCCCGGGCACCGGGGAGCTGTTTTTT
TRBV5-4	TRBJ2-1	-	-	CASSLGLGGLARGEQFF	TGTGCCAGCAGCTTGGGGTTGGGTGGACTGGCAAGGGGTGAGCAGTTCTTC
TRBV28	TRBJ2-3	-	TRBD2	CASSQDFRLAGLTDTQYF	TGTGCCAGCAGTCAGGACTTCCGACTAGCGGGACTTACAGATACGCAGTATTTT
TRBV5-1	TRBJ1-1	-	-	CASSPSAAVETEAFF	TGCGCCAGCAGCCCCTCGGCCGCGGTTGAGACTGAAGCTTTCTTT
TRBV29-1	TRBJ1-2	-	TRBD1	CSVDRQGLYGYTF	TGCAGCGTGGACCGACAGGGCTTATATGGCTACACCTTC
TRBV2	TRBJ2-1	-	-	CASRLNINNEQFF	TGTGCCAGCAGGCTCAACATCAACAATGAGCAGTTCTTC
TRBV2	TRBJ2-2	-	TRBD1	CAVQGGPNTGELFF	TGTGCCGTACAGGGGGGTCCGAACACCGGGGAGCTGTTTTTT
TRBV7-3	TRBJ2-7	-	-	CASSLGGSDEQYF	TGTGCCAGCAGCTTAGGAGGGAGCGACGAGCAGTACTTC
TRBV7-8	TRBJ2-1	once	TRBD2	CASSLALAAYNEQFF	TGTGCCAGCAGCTTAGCGCTAGCGGCCTACAATGAGCAGTTCTTC
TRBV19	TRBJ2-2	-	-	CASSRQVNTGELFF	TGTGCCAGTAGCCGACAGGTTAACACCGGGGAGCTGTTTTTT
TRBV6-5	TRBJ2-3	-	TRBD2	CASSYVALAGGDTQYF	TGTGCCAGCAGTTACGTGGCCCTAGCGGGAGGAGATACGCAGTATTTT
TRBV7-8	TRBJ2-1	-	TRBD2	CASRQLAELNNEQFF	TGTGCCAGCAGGCAACTAGCGGAGCTGAACAATGAGCAGTTCTTC
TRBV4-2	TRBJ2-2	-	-	CASSQGERANTGELFF	TGTGCCAGCAGCCAAGGGGAGCGGGCGAACACCGGGGAGCTGTTTTTT
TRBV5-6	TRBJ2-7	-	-	CASSLTGKGYEQYF	TGTGCCAGCAGCTTAACAGGGAAAGGCTACGAGCAGTACTTC
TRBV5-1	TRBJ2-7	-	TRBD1	CASSFRDRGAYEQYF	TGCGCCAGCAGTTTCCGGGACAGGGGAGCCTACGAGCAGTACTTC
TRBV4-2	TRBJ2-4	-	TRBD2	CASSQATKTSGSSF	TGTGCCAGCAGCCAGGCTACCAAGACTAGCGGGAGTTCCTTC
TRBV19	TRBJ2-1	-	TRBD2	CASHRTSGGSYNEQFF	TGTGCCAGTCATCGGACTAGCGGGGGTTCCTACAATGAGCAGTTCTTC
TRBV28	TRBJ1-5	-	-	CASSFSGGQPQHF	TGTGCCAGCAGTTTCTCAGGAGGTCAGCCCCAGCATTTT
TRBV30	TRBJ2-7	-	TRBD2	CAWEAGSYEQYF	TGTGCCTGGGAAGCGGGATCCTACGAGCAGTACTTC
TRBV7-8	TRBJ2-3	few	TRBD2	CASRSSGRNGDTQYF	TGTGCCAGCAGAAGTAGCGGGAGGAATGGGGATACGCAGTATTTT
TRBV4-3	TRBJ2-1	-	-	CASSQDSGGSYNEQFF	TGCGCCAGCAGCCAAGATTCGGGTGGCTCCTACAATGAGCAGTTCTTC
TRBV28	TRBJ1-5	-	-	CASSLYNQPQHF	TGTGCCAGCAGTTTATACAATCAGCCCCAGCATTTT
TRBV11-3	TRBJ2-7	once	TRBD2	CASSWSGRGEQYF	TGTGCCAGCAGCTGGAGCGGGAGAGGCGAGCAGTACTTC
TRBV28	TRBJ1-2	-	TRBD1	CASNEPGQNYGYTF	TGTGCCAGCAACGAACCGGGACAGAACTATGGCTACACCTTC
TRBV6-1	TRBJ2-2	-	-	CASRAGNTGELFF	TGTGCCAGCAGAGCAGGGAACACCGGGGAGCTGTTTTTT
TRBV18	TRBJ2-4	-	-	CASSQGLFDIQYF	TGTGCCAGCTCCCAGGGCCTGTTTGACATTCAGTACTTC
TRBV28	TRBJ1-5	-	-	CASSLLAANQPQHF	TGTGCCAGCAGTTTATTGGCGGCCAATCAGCCCCAGCATTTT
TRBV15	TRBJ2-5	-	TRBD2	CATSRDTGLAGTHGQYF	TGTGCCACCAGCAGAGATACCGGACTAGCGGGGACGCACGGGCAGTACTTC
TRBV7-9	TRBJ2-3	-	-	CASSFLGTDTQYF	TGTGCCAGCAGCTTCCTAGGGACAGATACGCAGTATTTT
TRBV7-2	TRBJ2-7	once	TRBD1	CASSLLGQGAYEQYF	TGTGCCAGCAGCTTACTAGGACAGGGGGCCTACGAGCAGTACTTC
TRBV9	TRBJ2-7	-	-	CASSATGTTYEQYF	TGTGCCAGCAGCGCAACAGGTACCACCTACGAGCAGTACTTC
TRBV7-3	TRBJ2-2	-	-	CASSWDPGTGELFF	TGTGCCAGCAGCTGGGATCCCGGAACCGGGGAGCTGTTTTTT
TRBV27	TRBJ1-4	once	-	CASSFSPIPTNEKLFF	TGTGCCAGCAGTTTTTCCCCTATCCCAACTAATGAAAAACTGTTTTTT
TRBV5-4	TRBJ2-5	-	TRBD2	CASSLGVTGGTTQETQYF	TGTGCCAGCAGCTTGGGGGTGACTGGCGGGACTACCCAAGAGACCCAGTACTTC
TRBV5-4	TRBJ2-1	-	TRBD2	CASSSGREGGGREQFF	TGTGCCAGCAGCTCCGGCCGGGAGGGAGGGGGTCGGGAGCAGTTCTTC
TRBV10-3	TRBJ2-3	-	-	CAIGGGDTQYF	TGTGCCATCGGTGGAGGGGATACGCAGTATTTT
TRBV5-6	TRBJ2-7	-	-	CASSPQGRSSYEQYF	TGTGCCAGCAGCCCACAGGGCAGGAGCTCCTACGAGCAGTACTTC
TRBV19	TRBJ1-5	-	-	CASSIERGNQPQHF	TGTGCCAGTAGTATAGAGAGGGGCAATCAGCCCCAGCATTTT
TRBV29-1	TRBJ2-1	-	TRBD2	CSVERAGLAGVGCCFF	TGCAGCGTTGAAAGGGCGGGACTAGCGGGAGTCGGGTGCTGTTTCTTC